The 7 T cell receptor beta chains below come from one sample, sequenced in a study of blood T cell repertoires in COVID-19. The data were produced by immunoSEQ multiplex PCR, yet TCRdb's version contains in-frame clones alone and is incomplete. Among about 380,000 clones listed, over 65% were seen once. Sequencing input: peripheral blood. The source is a human donor with acute or convalescent COVID-19. The donor label of this sample is uncertain.

As DNA, the CDR3 is TGCGCCAGCAGCCAAGATGCACAACTGAACACTGAAGCTTTCTTT. Translating it yields CASSQDAQLNTEAFF. The rearrangement joins TRBV4-1 to TRBJ1-1; D gene unclear. This CDR3 spans 15 amino acids. Germline values: CDR1 MGHRA, CDR2 YSYEKL. V lost 0 bases to trimming and J lost 0 bases, with 8 bases between them.

The rearrangement uses TRBV28 and TRBJ1-2, with 9 bases aligning to TRBD1. CDR1 is MDHEN, CDR2 SYDVKM, per germline. The CDR3 has 14 amino acids. V lost 5 bases to trimming and J lost 2 bases; unmatched junction nucleotides: 3. The CDR3 here is CASSPGTGNYGYTF. In DNA form, the CDR3 reads TGTGCCAGCAGTCCCGGGACAGGGAACTATGGCTACACCTTC.

The chain links TRBV6-2 or TRBV6-3 to TRBJ1-5, with TRBD1 as a possible D gene (5 bases). The CDR3 has 13 amino acids. The germline gives CDR1 MNHEY, CDR2 SVGEGT. Trimming took off 6 bases at V and 11 bases at J, with 17 bases between the two ends. This chain's CDR3 is CASSADRDLTQHF. DNA for the CDR3: TGTGCCAGCAGCGCCGACCGGGACTTGACCCAGCATTTT.

This clone was seen more than once but under ten times. J is TRBJ2-1 and V is TRBV30; possible D gene TRBD2, 5 bases. The CDR3 runs to 11 residues. Germline CDR1 reads GTSNPN; CDR2 reads SVGIG (reference sequence). Trimming shortened V by 3 bases and J by 7 bases, and 7 bases separated the two germline ends. CDR3 in amino acids: CAWRRVNEQFF. The DNA of the CDR3 is TGTGCCTGGAGGAGGGTTAATGAGCAGTTCTTC.

The chain combines TRBV7-7 with TRBJ2-7; possible D gene TRBD1, 5 bases. Trimming took off 0 bases at V and 7 bases at J, with 10 bases between the two ends. In germline, CDR1 is SSHAT, CDR2 FNYEAQ (reference sequence). The CDR3 extends over 13 amino acids. CDR3 bases: TGTGCCAGCAGCTTAGCCGCAGGGCAAGAGCAGTACTTC. This codes for CASSLAAGQEQYF.

The chain links TRBV28 to TRBJ2-7; D is uncertain. Trimming removed 2 bases from V and 4 bases from J, with 9 bases in between. The CDR3 is 13 amino acids. Germline lookup yields CDR1 MDHEN and CDR2 SYDVKM. CDR3 region: CASSLQAKYEQYF. In DNA, the CDR3 is TGTGCCAGCAGTTTACAGGCGAAATACGAGCAGTACTTC. The complete variable domain, with remaining parts taken from reference TRBV28 and TRBJ2-7, reads DVKVTQSSRYLVKRTGEKVFLECVQDMDHENMFWYRQDPGLGLRLIYFSYDVKMKEKGDIPEGYSVSREKKERFSLILESASTNQTSMYLCASSLQAKYEQYFGPGTRLTVT.

The chain carries TRBV28 and TRBJ1-2; 7 bases fit TRBD1. Germline values: CDR1 MDHEN, CDR2 SYDVKM. Trimming took 7 bases from V and 2 from J; bases not matched to a gene: 4. This CDR3 is 13 amino acids long. The chain's CDR3 is CASTGQANYGYTF. DNA for the CDR3: TGTGCCAGCACAGGACAGGCAAACTATGGCTACACCTTC.